These T cell receptor beta chains were read from a single sample in a study of blood T cells in healthy people across ages. TCRdb redid the calling of the 5' RACE reads with MiXCR, one entry per CDR3 protein. The sample records over a million distinct CDR3 sequences, 42% being singletons. Sequencing used blood. Every receptor here comes from a woman younger than 30 in good health. Both conserved end residues are part of each CDR3. D genes are given only for firm matches. The size field is filled for only some rows; it gives once, few, many or a size class.

clone_size: .
j_call: TRBJ2-3
d_call: .
v_call: TRBV27
cdr3_aa: CASTTARLTDTQYF
cdr3_nt: TGTGCCAGCACCACCGCTAGGCTCACAGATACGCAGTATTTT

clone_size: few
j_call: TRBJ2-5
d_call: TRBD2
v_call: TRBV6-5
cdr3_aa: CASSNLAGVGETQYF
cdr3_nt: TGTGCCAGCAGTAACTTAGCGGGAGTAGGGGAGACCCAGTACTTC

clone_size: .
j_call: TRBJ2-5
d_call: TRBD1
v_call: TRBV24-1
cdr3_aa: CATSDRGTGGRETQYF
cdr3_nt: TGTGCCACCAGTGACCGCGGGACAGGGGGCAGAGAGACCCAGTACTTC

clone_size: few
j_call: TRBJ2-7
d_call: .
v_call: TRBV12-3/TRBV12-4
cdr3_aa: CASSLIDLSGEQYF
cdr3_nt: TGTGCCAGCAGTCTGATAGACCTCAGCGGCGAGCAGTACTTC

clone_size: .
j_call: TRBJ1-1
d_call: .
v_call: TRBV20-1
cdr3_aa: CSARDPRQGPSTEAFF
cdr3_nt: TGCAGTGCTAGAGATCCCAGGCAAGGGCCGTCCACTGAAGCTTTCTTT

clone_size: many
j_call: TRBJ2-1
d_call: .
v_call: TRBV20-1
cdr3_aa: CSARDQVDEQFF
cdr3_nt: TGCAGTGCTAGAGATCAAGTCGATGAGCAGTTCTTC

clone_size: .
j_call: TRBJ2-2
d_call: TRBD2
v_call: TRBV12-3/TRBV12-4
cdr3_aa: CASSRSGTSGSRGELFF
cdr3_nt: TGTGCCAGCAGCAGGTCCGGGACTAGCGGGAGTAGAGGGGAGCTGTTTTTT

clone_size: .
j_call: TRBJ2-5
d_call: .
v_call: TRBV4-2
cdr3_aa: CASSQETGGPDEQYF
cdr3_nt: TGTGCCAGCAGCCAAGAAACTGGGGGGCCGGATGAGCAGTACTTC

clone_size: .
j_call: TRBJ2-3
d_call: TRBD2
v_call: TRBV10-3
cdr3_aa: CAISVAGETDTRYF
cdr3_nt: TGTGCCATCAGCGTAGCGGGAGAGACAGATACGCGGTATTTT

clone_size: few
j_call: TRBJ2-1
d_call: TRBD2
v_call: TRBV27
cdr3_aa: CARGVSGDLSSYNEQFF
cdr3_nt: TGTGCCAGGGGGGTTAGCGGGGATTTAAGCTCCTACAATGAGCAGTTCTTC

clone_size: once
j_call: TRBJ2-2
d_call: .
v_call: TRBV6-6
cdr3_aa: CASSYGEQGRGGELFF
cdr3_nt: TGTGCCAGCAGTTACGGCGAACAGGGGAGGGGCGGGGAGCTGTTTTTT

clone_size: .
j_call: TRBJ2-3
d_call: .
v_call: TRBV29-1
cdr3_aa: CSVDPGRGGDTQYF
cdr3_nt: TGCAGCGTTGACCCCGGCAGGGGAGGGGATACGCAGTATTTT

clone_size: few
j_call: TRBJ2-3
d_call: .
v_call: TRBV5-1
cdr3_aa: CASSKGMSTDTQYF
cdr3_nt: TGCGCCAGCAGTAAGGGGATGAGCACAGATACGCAGTATTTT

clone_size: .
j_call: TRBJ2-7
d_call: .
v_call: TRBV12-3/TRBV12-4
cdr3_aa: CASSRRADIHYEQYF
cdr3_nt: TGTGCCAGCAGCCGACGGGCAGATATACACTACGAGCAGTACTTC

clone_size: few
j_call: TRBJ2-1
d_call: TRBD2
v_call: TRBV29-1
cdr3_aa: CSVEISGSNYNEQFF
cdr3_nt: TGCAGCGTTGAAATCAGCGGGAGTAACTACAATGAGCAGTTCTTC

clone_size: few
j_call: TRBJ1-2
d_call: .
v_call: TRBV29-1
cdr3_aa: CSVGGGNGYTF
cdr3_nt: TGCAGCGTTGGTGGCGGTAATGGCTACACCTTC

clone_size: .
j_call: TRBJ1-1
d_call: .
v_call: TRBV12-5
cdr3_aa: CASGLVLGGKGTEAFF
cdr3_nt: TGTGCTAGTGGTTTGGTACTCGGGGGAAAGGGAACTGAAGCTTTCTTT

clone_size: .
j_call: TRBJ2-7
d_call: TRBD1
v_call: TRBV18
cdr3_aa: CASSPTTGGRYEQYF
cdr3_nt: TGTGCCAGCTCACCGACGACAGGGGGCAGGTACGAGCAGTACTTC

clone_size: .
j_call: TRBJ2-6
d_call: .
v_call: TRBV20-1
cdr3_aa: CSASPSGANVLTF
cdr3_nt: TGCAGTGCCTCCCCTTCTGGGGCCAACGTCCTGACTTTC

clone_size: few
j_call: TRBJ2-3
d_call: .
v_call: TRBV12-3/TRBV12-4
cdr3_aa: CASTPDGVPTDTQYF
cdr3_nt: TGTGCCAGCACCCCGGATGGGGTACCCACAGATACGCAGTATTTT

clone_size: .
j_call: TRBJ2-7
d_call: TRBD1
v_call: TRBV29-1
cdr3_aa: CSVATGIYEQYF
cdr3_nt: TGCAGCGTAGCGACAGGGATCTACGAGCAGTACTTC

clone_size: few
j_call: TRBJ1-2
d_call: .
v_call: TRBV13
cdr3_aa: CASSTRDSGESYGYTF
cdr3_nt: TGTGCCAGCAGCACCCGGGACTCGGGCGAGAGCTATGGCTACACCTTC

clone_size: .
j_call: TRBJ1-2
d_call: .
v_call: TRBV4-1
cdr3_aa: CASTRDPSNYGYTF
cdr3_nt: TGCGCCAGCACCCGGGACCCTTCTAACTATGGCTACACCTTC

clone_size: few
j_call: TRBJ2-7
d_call: TRBD1
v_call: TRBV7-9
cdr3_aa: CASSASPGQGWGEQYF
cdr3_nt: TGTGCCAGCAGCGCTAGCCCCGGACAGGGATGGGGCGAGCAGTACTTC

clone_size: .
j_call: TRBJ2-7
d_call: TRBD1
v_call: TRBV6-5
cdr3_aa: CASSPGGHISYEQYF
cdr3_nt: TGTGCCAGCAGCCCAGGGGGCCACATCTCCTACGAGCAGTACTTC

clone_size: .
j_call: TRBJ2-3
d_call: TRBD1
v_call: TRBV5-1
cdr3_aa: CASSTGEAGQGSDTQYF
cdr3_nt: TGCGCCAGCAGCACGGGGGAGGCGGGACAGGGGTCAGATACGCAGTATTTT

clone_size: .
j_call: TRBJ2-1
d_call: .
v_call: TRBV29-1
cdr3_aa: CSEAKQGPDEQFF
cdr3_nt: TGCAGCGAGGCGAAACAGGGTCCGGATGAGCAGTTCTTC

clone_size: few
j_call: TRBJ2-3
d_call: TRBD1
v_call: TRBV7-9
cdr3_aa: CASSIGTGGDTQYF
cdr3_nt: TGTGCCAGCAGCATCGGGACAGGGGGAGATACGCAGTATTTT

clone_size: .
j_call: TRBJ2-3
d_call: TRBD2
v_call: TRBV10-3
cdr3_aa: CAISYYLAGDTDTQYF
cdr3_nt: TGTGCCATCAGTTACTACCTAGCGGGAGATACAGATACGCAGTATTTT

clone_size: .
j_call: TRBJ2-2
d_call: TRBD1
v_call: TRBV6-6
cdr3_aa: CASSYRGQGTGELFF
cdr3_nt: TGTGCCAGCAGTTATAGGGGGCAAGGCACCGGGGAGCTGTTTTTT

clone_size: .
j_call: TRBJ2-7
d_call: .
v_call: TRBV6-1
cdr3_aa: CASSEPGLATHRRSSYGQYF
cdr3_nt: TGTGCCAGCAGTGAACCGGGACTCGCAACACACCGTAGGAGCTCCTACGGGCAGTACTTC

clone_size: .
j_call: TRBJ2-3
d_call: TRBD2
v_call: TRBV5-1
cdr3_aa: CASSLPLAESTDTQYF
cdr3_nt: TGCGCCAGCAGCTTACCCCTAGCGGAGAGCACAGATACGCAGTATTTT

clone_size: .
j_call: TRBJ2-1
d_call: .
v_call: TRBV7-2
cdr3_aa: CASSLVGTPNEQFF
cdr3_nt: TGTGCCAGCAGCTTAGTAGGGACTCCCAATGAGCAGTTCTTC

clone_size: .
j_call: TRBJ1-4
d_call: .
v_call: TRBV9
cdr3_aa: CASSVLATNEKLFF
cdr3_nt: TGTGCCAGCAGCGTTTTAGCAACTAATGAAAAACTGTTTTTT

clone_size: .
j_call: TRBJ1-4
d_call: .
v_call: TRBV4-1
cdr3_aa: CASSRGLFLTGVQGINEKLFF
cdr3_nt: TGCGCCAGCAGCCGCGGACTCTTTCTTACGGGGGTACAAGGGATTAATGAAAAACTGTTTTTT

clone_size: .
j_call: TRBJ1-6
d_call: TRBD1
v_call: TRBV30
cdr3_aa: CAWSNGQGYSPLHF
cdr3_nt: TGTGCCTGGAGTAATGGACAGGGGTATTCACCCCTCCACTTT

clone_size: .
j_call: TRBJ1-2
d_call: .
v_call: TRBV28
cdr3_aa: CASSFSDEVGYGYTF
cdr3_nt: TGTGCCAGCAGTTTCTCGGATGAGGTTGGGTATGGCTACACCTTC

clone_size: many
j_call: TRBJ2-1
d_call: TRBD2
v_call: TRBV12-3/TRBV12-4
cdr3_aa: CATQITGGYNEQFF
cdr3_nt: TGTGCCACCCAAATAACGGGGGGCTACAATGAGCAGTTCTTC

clone_size: .
j_call: TRBJ2-1
d_call: .
v_call: TRBV12-5
cdr3_aa: CASGLKADYNEQFF
cdr3_nt: TGTGCTAGTGGTTTGAAGGCAGATTACAATGAGCAGTTCTTC

clone_size: .
j_call: TRBJ2-1
d_call: .
v_call: TRBV7-2
cdr3_aa: CASSRPGPPNEQFF
cdr3_nt: TGTGCCAGCAGCCGACCAGGTCCCCCCAATGAGCAGTTCTTC

clone_size: .
j_call: TRBJ1-2
d_call: TRBD1
v_call: TRBV5-1
cdr3_aa: CASSLEGGPLDGYTF
cdr3_nt: TGCGCCAGCAGCTTGGAAGGGGGCCCCCTGGATGGCTACACCTTC

clone_size: .
j_call: TRBJ1-2
d_call: .
v_call: TRBV5-1
cdr3_aa: CASSPGLVQGYGYTF
cdr3_nt: TGCGCCAGCAGCCCCGGCCTCGTACAGGGATATGGCTACACCTTC

clone_size: .
j_call: TRBJ2-7
d_call: .
v_call: TRBV6-6
cdr3_aa: CASSYSSQEQYF
cdr3_nt: TGTGCCAGCAGTTACTCTAGCCAGGAGCAGTACTTC

clone_size: .
j_call: TRBJ1-1
d_call: .
v_call: TRBV12-3/TRBV12-4
cdr3_aa: CATLWGSRYTEAFF
cdr3_nt: TGTGCCACCCTCTGGGGGTCTCGGTACACTGAAGCTTTCTTT

clone_size: .
j_call: TRBJ2-7
d_call: TRBD1
v_call: TRBV5-5
cdr3_aa: CASSFRDRVSYEQYF
cdr3_nt: TGTGCCAGCAGCTTCCGGGACAGGGTTTCGTACGAGCAGTACTTC

clone_size: .
j_call: TRBJ2-1
d_call: .
v_call: TRBV2
cdr3_aa: CASELDYNEQFF
cdr3_nt: TGTGCCAGCGAACTAGATTACAATGAGCAGTTCTTC